The 21 T cell receptor beta chains below all came from one sample that was sequenced in a study of T cells in Graves' hyperthyroidism and ophthalmopathy. Amplified TCR beta CDR3 regions came from RNA transcripts. Initially, a first-round RT-PCR of the TCR CDR3 employed the HTBI primer set. Using its own MiXCR run on the multiplex PCR reads, TCRdb lists one record per CDR3 protein. This sample has approximately 400,000 distinct CDR3 sequences, with approximately 14% found just once. Sequencing was performed on blood. Receptor source: a woman aged 18-29 years with Graves' hyperthyroidism.

The V gene is TRBV19, the J gene TRBJ2-1; perhaps TRBD2 as D (6 bases). V was cut by 3 bases and J by 8 bases, with 11 bases left in between. This CDR3 is built from 13 residues. CDR1 and CDR2 (germline): LNHDA, SQIVND (reference sequence). The CDR3 here is CASSIAWRDEQFF. CDR3 nucleotide sequence: TGTGCCAGTAGTATTGCATGGAGGGATGAGCAGTTCTTC. Full variable domain (missing parts from reference TRBV19 and TRBJ2-1): DGGITQSPKYLFRKEGQNVTLSCEQNLNHDAMYWYRQDPGQGLRLIYYSQIVNDFQKGDIAEGYSVSREKKESFPLTVTSAQKNPTAFYLCASSIAWRDEQFFGPGTRLTVL.

This clonotype was detected ten times or more. The chain joins TRBV11-2 to TRBJ1-2; no definite D call. The germline V gene has CDR1 SGHAT and CDR2 FQNNGV. This CDR3 comprises 11 residues. V was clipped by 4 bases and J by 8 bases, with 8 bases between them. The DNA for the CDR3 is TGTGCCAGCAGCTCCCTAGGGGGCTACACCTTC. Its protein product is CASSSLGGYTF.

This clonotype was seen many times. V gene TRBV10-3 combines with J gene TRBJ2-2, with 14 bases identical to TRBD2. The CDR3 has 18 amino acids. Germline CDR1 ENHRY, CDR2 SYGVKD. V shed 7 bases, J shed 5 bases, and the junction held 12 bases outside the gene matches. The CDR3 DNA follows: TGTGCCATCACCGCCGGACTAGCGGGAGGCCAGGGGACCGGGGAGCTGTTTTTT. Translated, it gives CAITAGLAGGQGTGELFF.

This rearrangement joins TRBV7-9 to TRBJ1-4; D call uncertain. This CDR3 spans 15 amino acids. V shed 1 base and J shed 8 bases, with 14 bases lying between them. Per germline, CDR1 SEHNR and CDR2 FQNEAQ (reference sequence). This chain's CDR3 is CASSLVHGLGEKLFF. The DNA of the CDR3 is TGTGCCAGCAGCTTAGTCCACGGGCTTGGGGAAAAACTGTTTTTT.

The table lists this clonotype with a few counts. This rearrangement joins TRBV24-1 to TRBJ2-3; perhaps TRBD2 as D (5 bases). The CDR3 has 16 residues. Germline assignment: CDR1 KGHDR and CDR2 SFDVKD. V lost 7 bases and J 0 bases, leaving 16 bases between the germline ends. As DNA, the CDR3 is TGTGCCACCAGGGCCAGCGGAGGACCCAGCACAGATACGCAGTATTTT. Protein: CATRASGGPSTDTQYF.

This clonotype was counted at least ten times. The rearrangement joins TRBV11-2 to TRBJ2-5; D gene ambiguous. Trimming stripped 2 bases from V and 1 base from J, with 5 bases between. The CDR3 has 13 residues. In germline, CDR1 is SGHAT, CDR2 FQNNGV. The CDR3 DNA reads TGTGCCAGCAGCTTACCGGGCCAAGAGACCCAGTACTTC. The encoded protein is CASSLPGQETQYF.

In its sample, this clonotype was seen many times. The chain couples TRBV6-2 or TRBV6-3 to TRBJ2-1; 8 positions agree with TRBD2. With 4 bases clipped from V and 9 bases from J, the junction kept 14 bases outside the gene matches. There are 16 residues in the CDR3. CDR1 is MNHEY and CDR2 is SVGEGT in the germline V gene. DNA for the CDR3: TGTGCCAGCAGTTCTTGGGCGGGGGGCCGAAAAGGTGAGCAGTTCTTC. Amino acids: CASSSWAGGRKGEQFF.

In its sample, this clonotype was seen many times. This chain uses TRBV27 with TRBJ2-1; a possible D gene is TRBD2 (6 bases). Germline V gene sequence: CDR1 MNHEY, CDR2 SMNVEV (reference sequence). V was clipped by 2 bases and J by 5 bases, with 10 bases between them. There are 14 residues in the CDR3. This CDR3 reads CASSLMGEDNEQFF. The CDR3 DNA sequence: TGTGCCAGCAGTTTAATGGGGGAGGACAATGAGCAGTTCTTC.

The table lists this clonotype with many counts. The chain combines TRBV28 with TRBJ2-7, with 9 positions matching TRBD2. CDR1 and CDR2 from the germline V gene are MDHEN and SYDVKM. The CDR3 consists of 15 residues. J gave up 3 bases and V 3 bases, and 6 bases lay outside the gene matches. CDR3 protein: CASSFLSSGSYEQYF. The CDR3 nucleotides are TGTGCCAGCAGTTTTTTGAGTAGCGGGAGCTACGAGCAGTACTTC.

This clonotype occurred many times. The gene calls are TRBV7-2 and TRBJ2-3, with TRBD1 as a possible D gene (6 bases). Germline V gene data show CDR1 as SGHTA and CDR2 as FQGNSA. The CDR3 totals 15 residues. The germline V and J ends were trimmed by 5 bases and 2 bases, with 14 bases remaining between them. The CDR3 sequence: CASSRSTGNTDTQYF. The CDR3 region has the DNA TGTGCCAGCAGCCGATCAACAGGGAACACAGATACGCAGTATTTT. The variable domain in full, with the rest retrieved from reference TRBV7-2 and TRBJ2-3, is GAGVSQSPSNKVTEKGKDVELRCDPISGHTALYWYRQSLGQGLEFLIYFQGNSAPDKSGLPSDRFSAERTGGSVSTLTIQRTQQEDSAVYLCASSRSTGNTDTQYFGPGTRLTVL.

In this sample, this clonotype turned up many times. The chain is built from TRBV20-1 and TRBJ1-6; D is perhaps TRBD1 (5 bases). The CDR3 contains 15 residues. V was pared by 2 bases and J by 3 bases, with 11 bases between. Germline V lookup: CDR1 DFQATT, CDR2 SNEGSKA (reference sequence). The CDR3 DNA follows: TGCAGTGCTAGAAAGCAGGGTGTCTATAATTCACCCCTCCACTTT. It is translated as CSARKQGVYNSPLHF.

This clonotype appeared many times. This chain connects TRBV11-2 to TRBJ2-1; TRBD2 matches 9 bases. CDR3 length equals 19 residues. After removal of 1 base from V and 3 bases from J, the junction contained 13 bases not matched to a gene. CDR1 is SGHAT, CDR2 FQNNGV, per germline. The CDR3 bases are TGTGCCAGCAGCTTAGTACCTATGGCGGGGGGGCTTGGCTACAATGAGCAGTTCTTC. This translates into CASSLVPMAGGLGYNEQFF.

As regards this clonotype: Possible read error: a much larger clone is one base away. This chain links TRBV7-2 with TRBJ1-5; D gene unclear. From germline, CDR1 is SGHTA and CDR2 FQGNSA. This CDR3 has 14 residues. The CDR3 loop is CASSLSVSSQPQHF. The CDR3 DNA reads TGTGCCAGCAGCTTAAGTGTTAGCAGTCAGCCCCAGCATTTT.

The chain employs TRBV19 and TRBJ2-1, with D perhaps being TRBD1 or TRBD2 (6 bases each). Germline CDR1 reads LNHDA; CDR2 reads SQIVND (reference sequence). This CDR3 has 16 amino acids. V was shortened by 5 bases and J by 8 bases, with 22 bases between the two germline ends. CDR3 loop: CASSLGGFVPNDEQFF. The CDR3 nucleotides are TGTGCCAGTAGTCTGGGGGGCTTCGTCCCAAACGATGAGCAGTTCTTC. Full variable domain (rest looked up from reference TRBV19 and TRBJ2-1): DGGITQSPKYLFRKEGQNVTLSCEQNLNHDAMYWYRQDPGQGLRLIYYSQIVNDFQKGDIAEGYSVSREKKESFPLTVTSAQKNPTAFYLCASSLGGFVPNDEQFFGPGTRLTVL.

The rearrangement links TRBV20-1 to TRBJ2-7; D is unclear. V was shortened by 5 bases and J by 1 base, with 6 bases between the two germline ends. Germline V gene data show CDR1 as DFQATT and CDR2 as SNEGSKA (reference sequence). CDR3 size: 11 residues. The CDR3 reads CSAAKSYEQYF. The CDR3 nucleotides read TGCAGTGCTGCAAAATCCTACGAGCAGTACTTC.

This clonotype was counted between two and nine times. The V gene is TRBV3-1, the J gene TRBJ2-2; D may be TRBD1 (5 bases). The germline V and J ends were trimmed by 0 bases and 6 bases, with 17 bases remaining between them. Germline V gene sequence: CDR1 LGHDT, CDR2 YNNKEL (reference sequence). This CDR3 has 17 amino acids. The CDR3 is CASSQDIEGARSGELFF. The CDR3 DNA reads as TGTGCCAGCAGCCAAGATATCGAAGGGGCTAGGTCCGGGGAGCTGTTTTTT.

This clonotype turned up a few times. The rearrangement links TRBV20-1 to TRBJ2-7; 11 bases are a match to TRBD1. Trimming at V came to 0 bases and at J to 3 bases, leaving 10 bases not matched to a gene. Germline lookup yields CDR1 DFQATT and CDR2 SNEGSKA (reference sequence). The CDR3 sequence is 17 residues long. CDR3 sequence (DNA): TGCAGTGCTAGAGATCCGTTTAGGGGACAGGGGGGCTACGAGCAGTACTTC. Protein: CSARDPFRGQGGYEQYF.

This clonotype was recorded many times. The V and J genes are TRBV27 and TRBJ2-1, with TRBD2 matching 11 bases. CDR3 length: 17 amino acids. Per the germline V gene, CDR1 is MNHEY and CDR2 is SMNVEV (reference sequence). With V trimmed by 5 bases and J by 3 bases, 9 bases remained unmatched. Here the CDR3 reads CASSPLKTSGDYNEQFF. In DNA, the CDR3 is TGTGCCAGCAGTCCACTCAAGACTAGCGGGGACTACAATGAGCAGTTCTTC.

This clonotype has a count of ten or more. This chain connects TRBV15 to TRBJ1-4; D possibly corresponds to TRBD1 (6 bases). Germline CDR1 and CDR2: LNHNV and YYDKDF (reference sequence). The CDR3 extends over 17 amino acids. Trimming pared 5 bases from V and 3 bases from J, leaving 19 bases between. CDR3 region: CATSLSGWTVPNEKLFF. The CDR3 DNA reads TGTGCCACCAGCTTAAGCGGTTGGACAGTTCCTAATGAAAAACTGTTTTTT.

The chain combines TRBV4-2 with TRBJ2-7; D is undetermined. CDR3 length: 15 residues. The germline V and J ends were trimmed by 4 bases and 3 bases, with 16 bases remaining between them. Germline V gene sequence: CDR1 LGHNA, CDR2 YNFKEQ. CDR3 protein: CASSLGVGGSYEQYF. The CDR3 DNA sequence: TGTGCCAGCAGCCTCGGCGTGGGCGGAAGCTACGAGCAGTACTTC.

This clonotype was recorded a few times. The chain links TRBV6-1 to TRBJ2-2; possibly TRBD2 for D (6 bases). Trimming stripped 6 bases from V and 3 bases from J, with 8 bases between. The CDR3 has 13 amino acids. The germline V gene has CDR1 MNHNS and CDR2 SASEGT. The CDR3 is CASRLAYTGELFF. DNA of the CDR3: TGTGCCAGCAGGCTAGCGTACACCGGGGAGCTGTTTTTT.